The 32 T cell receptor beta chains reported below all come from one sample, sequenced in a study of OX40 agonist ivuxolimab in advanced cancers. The assay was immunoSEQ multiplex PCR, and TCRdb's table has in-frame clones only and misses some. The table has about 24,000 clones, about 76% seen once; the top ten hold 18%. This specimen was CD4+ or CD8+ T cells sorted from blood, taken in a trial of the OX40 agonist ivuxolimab. These receptors all come from an adult with an advanced solid tumor such as melanoma, head and neck, liver or kidney cancer.

Here the CDR3 DNA reads TGTGCCAGCAGCCGGTCGGGGGCAATGTATGGCTACACCTTC. As protein: CASSRSGAMYGYTF. This chain connects TRBV7-9 to TRBJ1-2, with D possibly being TRBD1 (6 bases). The CDR3 covers 14 residues. Germline V gene sequence: CDR1 SEHNR, CDR2 FQNEAQ (reference sequence). The V and J ends lost 5 bases and 5 bases respectively, with 15 bases between them. Using reference TRBV7-9 and TRBJ1-2 for the parts outside the CDR3, the full variable domain is DTGVSQNPRHKITKRGQNVTFRCDPISEHNRLYWYRQTLGQGPEFLTYFQNEAQLEKSRLLSDRFSAERPKGSFSTLEIQRTEQGDSAMYLCASSRSGAMYGYTFGSGTRLTVV.

The rearrangement uses TRBV27 and TRBJ2-7; D unclear. Germline lookup yields CDR1 MNHEY and CDR2 SMNVEV (reference sequence). The CDR3 runs 13 residues. V was pared by 4 bases and J by 0 bases, with 7 bases between. The DNA of the CDR3 is TGTGCCAGCAGTTATAGGCCCTCCTACGAGCAGTACTTC. Residues: CASSYRPSYEQYF.

The V gene is TRBV19, the J gene TRBJ1-1; 7 bases are a match to TRBD1. The CDR3 length is 16 residues. The trim removed 4 bases at V and 0 bases at J, leaving 8 bases unmatched. Germline assignment: CDR1 LNHDA and CDR2 SQIVND (reference sequence). The CDR3 DNA reads as TGTGCCAGTAGTAAACCGGGACAGATCATGAACACTGAAGCTTTCTTT. The encoded protein is CASSKPGQIMNTEAFF.

This chain connects TRBV6-6 to TRBJ2-3; 10 bases are a match to TRBD1. Per germline, CDR1 MNHNY and CDR2 SVGAGI (reference sequence). The V and J ends lost 4 bases and 1 base, in that order; junction bases with no gene match: 2. The CDR3 length is 15 residues. The CDR3 sequence is CASSSGTGGTDTQYF. CDR3 bases: TGTGCCAGCAGTTCCGGGACAGGGGGCACAGATACGCAGTATTTT.

With regard to this clone: The junction and the germline gene differ at one end; a read error may be behind it. The chain recombines TRBV11-2 with TRBJ2-7; 8 nucleotides match TRBD1. The CDR3 is 12 residues long. Germline values: CDR1 SGHAT, CDR2 FQNNGV. CDR3 amino acids: CASSLARDRIIF. CDR3 coding DNA: TGTGCCAGCAGCTTAGCCCGGGACAGGATAATCTTC. The variable domain in full, with the rest retrieved from reference TRBV11-2 and TRBJ2-7, is EAGVAQSPRYKIIEKRQSVAFWCNPISGHATLYWYQQILGQGPKLLIQFQNNGVVDDSQLPKDRFSAERLKGVDSTLKIQPAKLEDSAVYLCASSLARDRIIFGPGTRLTVT.

V usage is TRBV10-3 and J usage is TRBJ1-5; D gene ambiguous. The germline V gene has CDR1 ENHRY and CDR2 SYGVKD. The V gene lost 10 bases and the J gene lost 0 bases, with 7 bases spanning the gap. The CDR3 has 12 amino acids. CDR3 in DNA: TGTGCCAGTACGAATAGCAATCAGCCCCAGCATTTT. It is translated as CASTNSNQPQHF.

V is TRBV7-3 and J is TRBJ2-3, with TRBD2 matching 9 bases. Germline values: CDR1 SGHTA, CDR2 FQGTGA. The CDR3 is 15 amino acids. V was pared by 5 bases and J by 4 bases, with 7 bases of the junction left unmatched. The CDR3: CASSLLAGSADTQYF. CDR3 nucleotides: TGTGCCAGCAGCCTCCTAGCGGGGTCGGCAGATACGCAGTATTTT.

The rearrangement joins TRBV4-2 to TRBJ2-7, with 9 bases aligning to TRBD2. Trimming removed 2 bases from V and 2 bases from J; junction bases left unmatched: 13. CDR1 is LGHNA, CDR2 YNFKEQ, per germline. The CDR3 covers 18 residues. The CDR3 bases are TGTGCCAGCAGCCAAAGTTCCCGACTAGCGGTGTATACCTACGAGCAGTACTTC. Translating gives CASSQSSRLAVYTYEQYF.

The chain joins TRBV6-5 to TRBJ1-2; 10 nucleotides agree with TRBD1. The length of the CDR3 is 14 residues. CDR1 and CDR2 (germline): MNHEY, SVGAGI. Trimming at V came to 6 bases and at J to 4 bases, leaving 5 bases not matched to a gene. The CDR3 reads CASRPTGGGYGYTF. CDR3 bases: TGTGCCAGCAGACCGACAGGGGGCGGCTATGGCTACACCTTC.

The V gene is TRBV27, the J gene TRBJ2-3; D unclear. CDR1 MNHEY and CDR2 SMNVEV come from the germline V gene (reference sequence). V lost 6 bases to trimming and J lost 2 bases, with 6 bases between them. The CDR3 totals 12 residues. The CDR3 loop reads CASRKNTDTQYF. The CDR3 DNA follows: TGTGCCAGCAGGAAAAACACAGATACGCAGTATTTT.

The chain links TRBV27 to TRBJ1-1; no clear D. V dropped 4 bases and J dropped 7 bases, with 16 bases sitting between them. Germline loops: CDR1 MNHEY, CDR2 SMNVEV (reference sequence). This CDR3 comprises 14 residues. The CDR3 region has the DNA TGTGCCAGCAGTTCAGCGGAGCGGTTTCGTGAAGCTTTCTTT. Residues: CASSSAERFREAFF.

This clone was counted a single time. J is TRBJ2-7 and V is TRBV5-6; 12 bases fit TRBD1. Germline loops: CDR1 SGHDT, CDR2 YYEEEE. CDR3 length equals 14 residues. V trimming: 0 bases; J trimming: 9 bases; junction bases outside the gene matches: 4. CDR3 DNA sequence: TGTGCCAGCAGCTTGGGGGACAGGGGGCTGGTGCAGTACTTC. This translates into CASSLGDRGLVQYF.

J is TRBJ2-7 and V is TRBV7-9; 7 nucleotides align to TRBD1. The J segment lost 2 bases and the V segment lost 5 bases, leaving 12 bases of the junction unmatched. The CDR3 length is 16 residues. From germline, CDR1 is SEHNR and CDR2 FQNEAQ (reference sequence). CDR3 residues: CASSRNIPGQTYEQYF. CDR3 in DNA: TGTGCCAGCAGCCGAAACATCCCGGGACAGACCTACGAGCAGTACTTC.

V and J are TRBV6-1 and TRBJ1-2, with 11 bases identical to TRBD1. The CDR3 is 15 amino acids. Germline V CDR1 and CDR2: MNHNS, SASEGT. V lost 4 bases, J lost 2 bases, and 3 bases stayed unmatched. The CDR3 spells CASSAGQGGNYGYTF. The CDR3 DNA reads TGTGCCAGCAGTGCGGGACAGGGGGGGAACTATGGCTACACCTTC.

The chain has TRBV29-1 and TRBJ2-7, with 8 bases fitting TRBD1. After removal of 1 base from V and 7 bases from J, the junction contained 9 bases not matched to a gene. CDR1 is SQVTM, CDR2 ANQGSEA, per germline. CDR3 length: 14 residues. For the CDR3, the DNA is TGCAGCGTTGAAGGCCGGACAGGGATTAAGGAGCAGTACTTC. It translates to CSVEGRTGIKEQYF.

In its sample, this clone was seen once. This chain joins TRBV28 and TRBJ2-7; D remains unclear. Germline V gene lookup returns CDR1 MDHEN and CDR2 SYDVKM. The V end lost 6 bases, the J end lost 13 bases, and 25 bases lay between the germline ends. The CDR3 covers 14 residues. CDR3 DNA: TGTGCCAGCAGCTTACACTCGGATCAGGCTCACAAATACTTC. This translates into CASSLHSDQAHKYF.

The chain recombines TRBV10-3 with TRBJ2-1; 8 positions match TRBD2. CDR3 length: 13 amino acids. The V gene's germline CDR1 is ENHRY and CDR2 SYGVKD. After removal of 9 bases from V and 6 bases from J, the junction contained 7 bases not matched to a gene. Written as DNA, the CDR3 is TGTGCCATACGCGGGGGGCCTGGCAATGAGCAGTTCTTC. Protein product: CAIRGGPGNEQFF.

This chain uses TRBV6-1 with TRBJ1-4; 9 bases align to TRBD1. The CDR3 is 15 amino acids. The germline V gene encodes CDR1 MNHNS and CDR2 SASEGT. V lost 5 bases, J lost 7 bases, and 8 bases stayed unmatched. The CDR3 region has the DNA TGTGCCAGCAGTCCCCTAGGGACAGGGCCTGAAAAACTGTTTTTT. Its protein product is CASSPLGTGPEKLFF.

J is TRBJ2-7 and V is TRBV10-3; TRBD1 or TRBD2 may be the D gene (6 bases each). Germline V gives CDR1 ENHRY, CDR2 SYGVKD. There are 12 residues in the CDR3. The V end lost 3 bases, the J end lost 6 bases, and 9 bases lay between the germline ends. The CDR3 nucleotides are TGTGCCATCAGTGAAGGGGGGCGCGAGCAGTACTTC. The encoded protein is CAISEGGREQYF.

This clone occurred a few times. The gene calls are TRBV5-4 and TRBJ2-2, with TRBD2 matching over 9 bases. Losses at the gene ends were 0 bases for V and 7 bases for J; bases not matched to a gene: 4. CDR3 size: 15 residues. Germline-derived CDR1 and CDR2 are SGHNT and YYREEE (reference sequence). CDR3 bases: TGTGCCAGCAGCTTGGGGAGCGGGAGGAACGGGGAGCTGTTTTTT. Translation gives CASSLGSGRNGELFF.

V is TRBV11-3 and J is TRBJ1-4; D is ambiguous. The germline V gene has CDR1 SGHNT and CDR2 YENEEA. The V end lost 1 base, the J end lost 7 bases, and 10 bases lay between the germline ends. The CDR3 is made up of 14 amino acids. CDR3: CASSLVRSGEKLFF. The DNA for the CDR3 is TGTGCCAGCAGCTTAGTTCGATCGGGTGAAAAACTGTTTTTT.

The CDR3 is CASSSQGYNQPQHF. The CDR3 DNA is TGTGCCAGCAGCTCACAGGGATACAATCAGCCCCAGCATTTT. The chain combines TRBV13 with TRBJ1-5; TRBD1 is a possible D gene (6 bases). Germline V gene sequence: CDR1 PRHDT, CDR2 FYEKMQ (reference sequence). V shed 4 bases and J shed 3 bases, with 10 bases lying between them. The CDR3 contains 14 residues.

This rearrangement joins TRBV6-1 to TRBJ1-1; D not resolved. Germline CDR1 and CDR2: MNHNS and SASEGT. Trimming left V 3 bases short and J 5 bases short, with 7 bases between. The CDR3 has 12 residues. The CDR3 DNA reads TGTGCCAGCAGTGAGGTGGGGACTGAAGCTTTCTTT. Translation: CASSEVGTEAFF.

V and J are TRBV15 and TRBJ2-3; tentative D call: TRBD2 (6 bases). The CDR3 length is 14 residues. V was cut by 5 bases and J by 5 bases, with 14 bases left in between. CDR1 is LNHNV and CDR2 is YYDKDF in the germline V gene (reference sequence). The chain's CDR3 is CATSGQGSGDTQYF. The CDR3 DNA reads TGTGCCACCAGCGGTCAGGGTAGCGGAGATACGCAGTATTTT.

As for this clone: Other DNA sequences from this sample encode an identical CDR3 as well. The V gene is TRBV10-1, the J gene TRBJ1-1; the D gene is possibly TRBD1 (5 bases). CDR1 is WNHNN, CDR2 SYGVQD, per germline (reference sequence). V dropped 2 bases and J dropped 5 bases, with 9 bases sitting between them. This CDR3 comprises 13 residues. The CDR3 DNA is TGCGCCAGCAGTGAGAGGAGGGGAACTGAAGCTTTCTTT. This encodes CASSERRGTEAFF.

This clone appeared many times. The CDR3 loop is CASTEGYGYTF. For the CDR3, the DNA is TGTGCCAGCACGGAGGGGTATGGCTACACCTTC. V gene TRBV6-9 combines with J gene TRBJ1-2; perhaps TRBD1 as D (5 bases). This CDR3 comprises 11 residues. V gave up 7 bases and J gave up 5 bases, with 8 bases separating them. From germline, CDR1 is MNHGY and CDR2 SVAAGI.

This clone was counted between two and nine times. The V gene is TRBV21-1, the J gene TRBJ1-2. TRBV21-1 is shown as a pseudogene. This CDR3 spans 10 amino acids. The CDR3 protein is CASSTDGYTF. The CDR3, as DNA: TGTGCCAGCAGCACCGATGGCTACACCTTC.

The chain has TRBV5-4 and TRBJ1-1; D gene unclear. CDR1 SGHNT and CDR2 YYREEE come from the germline V gene (reference sequence). Trimming left V 4 bases short and J 5 bases short, with 12 bases between. This CDR3 has 13 amino acids. The CDR3 region is CASSVGAGTEAFF. Written as DNA, the CDR3 is TGTGCCAGCAGCGTCGGAGCAGGAACTGAAGCTTTCTTT.

In its sample, this clone is medium-sized (0.01 to 0.1%). V usage is TRBV19 and J usage is TRBJ1-5; TRBD1 is a possible D gene (5 bases). The V and J ends lost 4 bases and 0 bases respectively, with 13 bases between them. Germline assignment: CDR1 LNHDA and CDR2 SQIVND (reference sequence). This CDR3 is 16 amino acids long. For the CDR3, the DNA is TGTGCCAGTAGTAGAGCAGGGACTAATAGCAATCAGCCCCAGCATTTT. Its protein product is CASSRAGTNSNQPQHF.

The chain has TRBV7-2 and TRBJ1-1; the D is unclear. Trimming stripped 6 bases from V and 0 bases from J, with 17 bases between. CDR3 size: 16 residues. Germline loops: CDR1 SGHTA, CDR2 FQGNSA. CDR3 DNA: TGTGCCAGCAGAACGTCAGTCGGGGTAATGAACACTGAAGCTTTCTTT. Protein: CASRTSVGVMNTEAFF.

The J gene is TRBJ2-3, the V gene TRBV21-1; the tabulated D call, TRBD2, remains unverified against the DNA. TRBV21-1 is a pseudogene. This CDR3 has 16 residues. CDR3 sequence: CASSKRLAGSTDTQYF. The CDR3 nucleotides read TGTGCCAGCAGCAAGAGACTAGCGGGTTCCACAGATACGCAGTATTTT.

The J gene is TRBJ1-5, the V gene TRBV18; D unresolved. The CDR3 totals 13 residues. Trimming shortened V by 6 bases and J by 5 bases, and 11 bases separated the two germline ends. Germline-derived CDR1 and CDR2 are KGHSH and LQKENI. In nucleotides, the CDR3 is TGTGCCAGCTCCCGTTCGCGGGATCAGCCCCAGCATTTT. Protein product: CASSRSRDQPQHF.